This T cell receptor (beta chain) was identified in a study of long-term antiretroviral therapy in people with HIV. Study-wide results and caveats: Repertoires in HIV (unlike those of controls) had narrower CDR3 length ranges. The repertoire was dominated at all time points by clones expanded before ART.

Trimming stripped 3 bases from V and 0 bases from J, with 12 bases between. Germline loops: CDR1 LNHDA, CDR2 SQIVND (reference sequence). CDR3 length: 17 amino acids. A v3.0 immunoSEQ assay was performed at survey level. Here immunoSEQ multiplex PCR was the method, and the copy in TCRdb shows in-frame clones only, minus some. The sample contains around 15,000 clones, more than 75% of which appear only once. To note about this clone: As yet, its antigen is unknown.

The sequence came from a man aged 45 to 65 with HIV. The source material was unsorted PBMCs, sampled 6.9 years after starting antiretroviral therapy. V gene TRBV19 combines with J gene TRBJ2-6, with a tentative D call TRBD2 (5 bases). CDR3 DNA sequence: TGTGCCAGTAGTATCTTCGGACGGGGCTCTGGGGCCAACGTCCTGACTTTC. This sequence encodes CASSIFGRGSGANVLTF.